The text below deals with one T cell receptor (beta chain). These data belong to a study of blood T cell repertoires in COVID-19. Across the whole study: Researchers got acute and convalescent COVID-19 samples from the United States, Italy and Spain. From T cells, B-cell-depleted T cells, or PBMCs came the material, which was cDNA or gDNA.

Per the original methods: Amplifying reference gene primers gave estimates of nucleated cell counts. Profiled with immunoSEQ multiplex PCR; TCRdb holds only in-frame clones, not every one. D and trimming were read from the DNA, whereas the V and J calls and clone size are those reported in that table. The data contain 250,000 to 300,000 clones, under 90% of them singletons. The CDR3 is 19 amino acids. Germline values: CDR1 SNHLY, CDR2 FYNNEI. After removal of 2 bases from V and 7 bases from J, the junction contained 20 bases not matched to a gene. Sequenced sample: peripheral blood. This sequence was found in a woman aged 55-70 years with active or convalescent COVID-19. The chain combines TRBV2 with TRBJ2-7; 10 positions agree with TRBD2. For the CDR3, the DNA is TGTGCCAGCAGTGAATTCTTGTCTAGCGGGGGAGAGTTCGGCTGGGAGCAGTACTTC. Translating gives CASSEFLSSGGEFGWEQYF.